This T cell receptor beta chain was sequenced for a study of OX40 agonist ivuxolimab in advanced cancers. Study context: Patients received intravenous ivuxolimab every 2 weeks at 0.01 to 10 mg/kg. Age averaged roughly 60 years (range about 23 to 80), and just over 80% were male.

Overall study results and limits: At 0.1 to 3.0 mg/kg, clonal expansion of CD4+ and CD8+ blood T cells had occurred by week 6.

Sequenced by immunoSEQ multiplex PCR; TCRdb stores in-frame clones only, minus some. The sample yields 70,000 to 95,000 clones, approximately 79% seen once. This clone was counted a single time. As yet, its antigen is unknown. Other DNA variants within this sample encode the same CDR3. The specimen comprised CD4+ or CD8+ T cells sorted from blood, sampled in a trial of the OX40 agonist ivuxolimab. The clonotype comes from an adult with an advanced solid tumor such as melanoma, head and neck, liver or kidney cancer.

The CDR3 DNA reads TGCGCCAGCAGCTTTGGACAGGGCGCAGATACGCAGTATTTT. As protein: CASSFGQGADTQYF. The chain is built from TRBV5-1 and TRBJ2-3, with 8 bases aligning to TRBD1. The V and J ends lost 2 bases and 4 bases, in that order; junction bases with no gene match: 3. The CDR3 loop spans 14 amino acids. CDR1 and CDR2 (germline): SGHRS, YFSETQ.